This passage covers 4 T cell receptor beta chains from one sample sequenced in a study of STAT5B mutations in CD4+ large granular lymphocyte leukemia. TCRdb's table, derived via immunoSEQ multiplex PCR, lists solely in-frame clones and lacks some. The sample has roughly 30,000 clones; roughly 74% are singletons. The sequenced sample consisted of CD4+ T cells from blood buffy coats. Source of these receptors: a human donor in good health.

The rearrangement joins TRBV4-1 to TRBJ1-5; D not resolved. V lost 0 bases and J lost 3, with 21 bases in between. The CDR3 is made up of 19 amino acids. CDR1 and CDR2 (germline): MGHRA, YSYEKL. Here the CDR3 DNA reads TGCGCCAGCAGCCAAGAAGTCTCGATAGGGTTTTCGGTCAATCAGCCCCAGCATTTT. Amino acids: CASSQEVSIGFSVNQPQHF.

This rearrangement joins TRBV28 to TRBJ2-3; 8 bases line up with TRBD1. CDR3 length: 15 residues. Per germline, CDR1 MDHEN and CDR2 SYDVKM. V was pared by 7 bases and J by 2 bases, with 8 bases of the junction left unmatched. The CDR3 loop reads CASKSGTGYTDTQYF. CDR3 coding DNA: TGTGCCAGCAAATCCGGGACAGGTTACACAGATACGCAGTATTTT.

CDR3 sequence: CASSGDRENQPQHF. Here the CDR3 DNA reads TGTGCCAGCAGTGGGGACAGAGAGAATCAGCCCCAGCATTTT. This chain uses TRBV25-1 with TRBJ1-5; 7 nucleotides line up with TRBD1. Trimming cost V 4 bases and J 4 bases; bases outside gene matches: 4. The germline gives CDR1 MGHDK, CDR2 SYGVNS. The CDR3 is 14 residues long.

The chain is built from TRBV6-5 and TRBJ1-2, with a possible D match to TRBD1 (5 bases). The CDR3 covers 12 residues. The germline V and J ends were trimmed by 7 bases and 3 bases, with 9 bases remaining between them. The germline gives CDR1 MNHEY, CDR2 SVGAGI. CDR3: CASKKQDYGYTF. DNA of the CDR3: TGTGCCAGCAAGAAACAGGACTATGGCTACACCTTC.